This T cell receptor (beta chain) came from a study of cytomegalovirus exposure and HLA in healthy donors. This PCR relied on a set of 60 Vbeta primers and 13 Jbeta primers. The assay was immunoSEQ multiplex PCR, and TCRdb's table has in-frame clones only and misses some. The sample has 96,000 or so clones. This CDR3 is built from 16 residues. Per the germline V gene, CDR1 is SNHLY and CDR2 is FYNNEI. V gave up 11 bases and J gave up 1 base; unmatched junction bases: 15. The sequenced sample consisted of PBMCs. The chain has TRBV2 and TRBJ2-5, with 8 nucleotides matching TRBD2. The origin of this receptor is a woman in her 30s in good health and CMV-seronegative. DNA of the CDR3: TGTGCCGGCGACCGGACTAGCAGGGTGGGCCAAGAGACCCAGTACTTC. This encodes CAGDRTSRVGQETQYF. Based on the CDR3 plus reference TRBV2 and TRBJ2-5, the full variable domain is EPEVTQTPSHQVTQMGQEVILRCVPISNHLYFYWYRQILGQKVEFLVSFYNNEISEKSEIFDDQFSVERPDGSNFTLKIRSTKLEDSAMYFCAGDRTSRVGQETQYFGPGTRLLVL.